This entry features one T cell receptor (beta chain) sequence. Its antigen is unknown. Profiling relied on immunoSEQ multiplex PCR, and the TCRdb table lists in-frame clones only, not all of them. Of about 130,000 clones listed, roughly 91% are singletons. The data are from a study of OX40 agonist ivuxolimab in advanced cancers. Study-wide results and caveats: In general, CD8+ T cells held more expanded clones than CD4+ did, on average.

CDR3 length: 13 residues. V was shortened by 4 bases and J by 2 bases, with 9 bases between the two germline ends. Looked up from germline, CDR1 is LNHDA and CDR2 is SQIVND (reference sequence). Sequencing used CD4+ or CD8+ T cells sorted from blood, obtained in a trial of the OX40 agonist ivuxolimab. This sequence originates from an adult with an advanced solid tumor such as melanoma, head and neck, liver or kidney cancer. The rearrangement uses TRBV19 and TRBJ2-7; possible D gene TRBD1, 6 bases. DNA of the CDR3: TGTGCCAGTAGTAGGGACACCCCCTACGAGCAGTACTTC. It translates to CASSRDTPYEQYF.